The clone carrying this TCR beta chain showed up just a few times. Its antigen remains unknown. The authors prepared the TCRbeta library with unique molecular identifiers. Via MiXCR, TCRdb re-called the PCR reads, giving one row per CDR3 protein. The sample consists of over 85,000 distinct CDR3 sequences, under 9% of them appearing once. These data come from a study of T-cell reconstitution after alpha-beta-depleted transplantation in children. This CDR3 is 17 amino acids long. The V end lost 5 bases, the J end lost 5 bases, and 21 bases lay between the germline ends. Germline CDR1 reads SEHNR; CDR2 reads FQNEAQ (reference sequence). General study findings and limits: Diversity and T-cell counts at one year after transplant derived mostly from new T cells. Some patients showed high day-60 TCRbeta diversity, which derived from surviving recipient T cells and thymic progenitors. After transplant, at about two months, alpha-beta T cells were reportedly derived from several hundred expanded graft clones.

The sequence derives from a boy between 2 and 10 years old with acute lymphoblastic leukemia, due to receive a stem cell transplant. Sequenced here: PBMCs, sampled before TCRalphabeta/CD19-depleted stem cell transplant. The V gene is TRBV7-9, the J gene TRBJ1-4; D is undetermined. CDR3 nucleotides: TGTGCCAGCAGCCCCGGATGGGATAGGCAGCCCAATGAAAAACTGTTTTTT. Its translation is CASSPGWDRQPNEKLFF.